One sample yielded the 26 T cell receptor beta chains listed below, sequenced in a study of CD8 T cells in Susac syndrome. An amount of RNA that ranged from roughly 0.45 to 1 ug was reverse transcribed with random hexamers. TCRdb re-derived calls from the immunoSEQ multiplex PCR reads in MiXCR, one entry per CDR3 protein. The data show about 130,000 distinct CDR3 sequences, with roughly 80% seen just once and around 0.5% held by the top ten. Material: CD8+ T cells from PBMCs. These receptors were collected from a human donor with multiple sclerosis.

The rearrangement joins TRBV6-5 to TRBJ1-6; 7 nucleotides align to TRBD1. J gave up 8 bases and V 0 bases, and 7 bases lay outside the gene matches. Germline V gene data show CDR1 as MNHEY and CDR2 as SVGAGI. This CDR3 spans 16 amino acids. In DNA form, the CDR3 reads TGTGCCAGCAGTTACTCAGGGACAGAAGGGGATTCACCCCTCCACTTT. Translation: CASSYSGTEGDSPLHF.

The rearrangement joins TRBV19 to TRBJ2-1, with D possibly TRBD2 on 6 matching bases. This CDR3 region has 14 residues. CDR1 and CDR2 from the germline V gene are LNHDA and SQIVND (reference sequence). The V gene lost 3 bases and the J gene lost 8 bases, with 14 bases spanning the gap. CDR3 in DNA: TGTGCCAGTAGTATTGTCGGGGGTATGGATGAGCAGTTCTTC. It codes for CASSIVGGMDEQFF.

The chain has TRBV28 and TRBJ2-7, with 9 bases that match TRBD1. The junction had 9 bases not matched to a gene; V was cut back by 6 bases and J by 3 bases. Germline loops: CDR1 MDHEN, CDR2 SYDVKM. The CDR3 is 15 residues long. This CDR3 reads CASSSYRGLGYEQYF. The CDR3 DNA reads TGTGCCAGCAGCTCATACAGGGGGCTAGGCTACGAGCAGTACTTC.

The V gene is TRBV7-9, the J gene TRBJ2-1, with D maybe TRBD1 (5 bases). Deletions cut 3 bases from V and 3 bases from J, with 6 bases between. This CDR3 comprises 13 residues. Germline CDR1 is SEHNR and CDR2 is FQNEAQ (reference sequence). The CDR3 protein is CASSLDNYNEQFF. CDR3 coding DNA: TGTGCCAGCAGCTTGGACAACTACAATGAGCAGTTCTTC.

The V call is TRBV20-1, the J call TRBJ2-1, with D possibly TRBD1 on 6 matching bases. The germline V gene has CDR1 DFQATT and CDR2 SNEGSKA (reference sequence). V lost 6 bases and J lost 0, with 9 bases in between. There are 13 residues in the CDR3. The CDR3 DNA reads TGCAGTGCCGAGGACAGCTCCTACAATGAGCAGTTCTTC. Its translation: CSAEDSSYNEQFF.

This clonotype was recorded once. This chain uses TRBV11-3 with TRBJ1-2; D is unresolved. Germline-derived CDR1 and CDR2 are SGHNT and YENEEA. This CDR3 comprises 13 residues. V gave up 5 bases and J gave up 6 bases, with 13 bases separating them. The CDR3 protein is CASSPRIDNGYTF. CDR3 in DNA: TGTGCCAGCAGCCCCCGGATAGACAATGGCTACACCTTC.

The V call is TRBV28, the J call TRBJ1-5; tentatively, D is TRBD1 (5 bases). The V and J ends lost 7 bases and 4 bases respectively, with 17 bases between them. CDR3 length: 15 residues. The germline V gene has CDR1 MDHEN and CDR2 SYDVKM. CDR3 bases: TGTGCCAGCATCCACCGGGGGGGGTCGAATCAGCCCCAGCATTTT. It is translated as CASIHRGGSNQPQHF.

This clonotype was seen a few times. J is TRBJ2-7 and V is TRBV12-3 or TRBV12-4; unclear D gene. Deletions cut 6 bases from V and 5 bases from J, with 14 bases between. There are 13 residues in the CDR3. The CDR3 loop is CASSPYFRDEQYF. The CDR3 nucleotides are TGTGCCAGCAGCCCCTACTTTCGGGACGAGCAGTACTTC.

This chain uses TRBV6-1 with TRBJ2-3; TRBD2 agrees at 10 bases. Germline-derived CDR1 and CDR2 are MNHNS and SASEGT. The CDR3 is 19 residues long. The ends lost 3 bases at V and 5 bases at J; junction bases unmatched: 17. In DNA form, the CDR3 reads TGTGCCAGCAGTGATGCCCTAGCCGGGACTAGCGAAGAAGGAGATACGCAGTATTTT. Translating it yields CASSDALAGTSEEGDTQYF.

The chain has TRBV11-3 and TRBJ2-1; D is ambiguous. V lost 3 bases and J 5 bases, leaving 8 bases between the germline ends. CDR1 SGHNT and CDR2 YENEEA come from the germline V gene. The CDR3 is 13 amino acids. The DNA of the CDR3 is TGTGCCAGCAGCTTCCGGGCCCACAATGAGCAGTTCTTC. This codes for CASSFRAHNEQFF.

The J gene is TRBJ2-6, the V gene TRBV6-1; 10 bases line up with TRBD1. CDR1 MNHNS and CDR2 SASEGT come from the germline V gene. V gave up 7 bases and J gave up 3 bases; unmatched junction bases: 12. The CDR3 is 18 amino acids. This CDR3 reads CASTTRGQGKYGANVLTF. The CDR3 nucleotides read TGTGCCAGCACTACCCGGGGACAGGGGAAGTATGGGGCCAACGTCCTGACTTTC.

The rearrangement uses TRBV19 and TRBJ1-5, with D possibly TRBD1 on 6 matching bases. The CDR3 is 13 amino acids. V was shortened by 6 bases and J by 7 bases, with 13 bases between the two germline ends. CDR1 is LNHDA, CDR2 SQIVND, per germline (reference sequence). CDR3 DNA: TGTGCCAGTAGACAGGGAGCGTGGCAGCCCCAGCATTTT. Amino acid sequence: CASRQGAWQPQHF.

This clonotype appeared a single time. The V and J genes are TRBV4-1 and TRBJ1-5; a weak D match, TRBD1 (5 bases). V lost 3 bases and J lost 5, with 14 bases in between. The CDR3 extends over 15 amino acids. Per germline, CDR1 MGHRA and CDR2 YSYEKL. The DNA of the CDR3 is TGCGCCAGCAGCCAGGGACCGACCGTGGATCAGCCCCAGCATTTT. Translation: CASSQGPTVDQPQHF.

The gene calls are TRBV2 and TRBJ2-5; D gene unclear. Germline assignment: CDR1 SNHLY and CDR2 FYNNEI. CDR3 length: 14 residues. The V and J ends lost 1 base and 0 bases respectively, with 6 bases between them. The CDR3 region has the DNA TGTGCCAGCAGTGAAGGGGCGTACCAAGAGACCCAGTACTTC. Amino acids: CASSEGAYQETQYF.

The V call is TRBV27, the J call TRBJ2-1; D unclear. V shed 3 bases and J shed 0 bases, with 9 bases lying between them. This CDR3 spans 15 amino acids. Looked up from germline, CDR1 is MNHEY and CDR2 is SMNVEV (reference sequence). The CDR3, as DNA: TGTGCCAGCAGTTTTGCGGCTAGCTCCTACAATGAGCAGTTCTTC. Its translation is CASSFAASSYNEQFF.

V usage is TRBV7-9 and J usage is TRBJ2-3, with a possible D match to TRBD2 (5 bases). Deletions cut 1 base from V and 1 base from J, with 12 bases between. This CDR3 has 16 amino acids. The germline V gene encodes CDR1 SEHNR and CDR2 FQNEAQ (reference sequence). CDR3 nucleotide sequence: TGTGCCAGCAGCTTAGTGCCGGGATCGGGCACAGATACGCAGTATTTT. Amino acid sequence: CASSLVPGSGTDTQYF.

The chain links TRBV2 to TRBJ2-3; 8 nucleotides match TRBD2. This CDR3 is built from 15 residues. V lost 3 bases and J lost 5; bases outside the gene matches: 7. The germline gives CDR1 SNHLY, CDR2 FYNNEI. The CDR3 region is CASSDPGGPEDTQYF. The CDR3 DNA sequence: TGTGCCAGCAGTGATCCGGGGGGGCCAGAAGATACGCAGTATTTT.

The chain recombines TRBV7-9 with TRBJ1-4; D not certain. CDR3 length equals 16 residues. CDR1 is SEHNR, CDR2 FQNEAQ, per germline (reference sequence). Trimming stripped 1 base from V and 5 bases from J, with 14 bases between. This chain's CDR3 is CASSLDLAGMNEKLFF. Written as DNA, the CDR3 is TGTGCCAGCAGCTTAGATTTGGCTGGGATGAATGAAAAACTGTTTTTT.

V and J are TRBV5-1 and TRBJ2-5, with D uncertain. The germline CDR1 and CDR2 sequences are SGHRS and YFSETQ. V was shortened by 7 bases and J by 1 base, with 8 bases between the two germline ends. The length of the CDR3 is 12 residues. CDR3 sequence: CASAGRQETQYF. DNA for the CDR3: TGCGCCAGCGCTGGGCGCCAAGAGACCCAGTACTTC.

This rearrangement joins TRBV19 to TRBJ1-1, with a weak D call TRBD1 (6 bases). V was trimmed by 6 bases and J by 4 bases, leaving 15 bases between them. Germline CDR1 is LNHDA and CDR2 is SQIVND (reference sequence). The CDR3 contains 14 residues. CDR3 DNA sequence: TGTGCCAGTAGCCTACAGGGTAGGGGCACTGAAGCTTTCTTT. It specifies CASSLQGRGTEAFF.

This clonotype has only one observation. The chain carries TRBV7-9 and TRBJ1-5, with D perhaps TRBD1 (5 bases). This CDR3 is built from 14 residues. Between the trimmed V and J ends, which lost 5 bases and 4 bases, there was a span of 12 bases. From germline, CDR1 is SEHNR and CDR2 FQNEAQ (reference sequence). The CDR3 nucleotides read TGTGCCAGCAGCCGGGACGGATTAAATCAGCCCCAGCATTTT. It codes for CASSRDGLNQPQHF.

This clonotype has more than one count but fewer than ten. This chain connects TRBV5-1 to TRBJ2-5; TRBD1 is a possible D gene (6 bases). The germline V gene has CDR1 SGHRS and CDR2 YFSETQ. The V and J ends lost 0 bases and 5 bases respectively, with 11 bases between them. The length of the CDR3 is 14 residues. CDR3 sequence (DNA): TGCGCCAGCAGCTTGGAGGGACAATGGGAGACCCAGTACTTC. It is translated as CASSLEGQWETQYF.

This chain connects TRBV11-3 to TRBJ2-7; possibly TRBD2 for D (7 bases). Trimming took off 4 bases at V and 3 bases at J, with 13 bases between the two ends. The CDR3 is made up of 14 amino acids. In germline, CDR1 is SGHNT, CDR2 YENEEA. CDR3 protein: CASSSRGAHYEQYF. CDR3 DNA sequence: TGTGCCAGCAGCTCCCGGGGGGCCCACTACGAGCAGTACTTC. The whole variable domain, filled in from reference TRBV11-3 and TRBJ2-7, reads EAGVVQSPRYKIIEKKQPVAFWCNPISGHNTLYWYLQNLGQGPELLIRYENEEAVDDSQLPKDRFSAERLKGVDSTLKIQPAELGDSAVYLCASSSRGAHYEQYFGPGTRLTVT.

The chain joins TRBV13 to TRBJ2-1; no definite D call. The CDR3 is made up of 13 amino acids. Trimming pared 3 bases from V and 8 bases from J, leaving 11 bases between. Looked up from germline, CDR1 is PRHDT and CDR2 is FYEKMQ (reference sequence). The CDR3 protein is CASSLLGIDEQFF. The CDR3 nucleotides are TGTGCCAGCAGCTTGTTGGGGATCGATGAGCAGTTCTTC.

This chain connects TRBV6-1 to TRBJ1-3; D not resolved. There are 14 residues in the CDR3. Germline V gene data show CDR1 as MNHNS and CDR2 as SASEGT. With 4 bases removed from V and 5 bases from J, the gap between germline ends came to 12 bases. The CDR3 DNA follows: TGTGCCAGCAGTGTCATAGTGCCCCGAAACACCATATATTTT. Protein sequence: CASSVIVPRNTIYF.

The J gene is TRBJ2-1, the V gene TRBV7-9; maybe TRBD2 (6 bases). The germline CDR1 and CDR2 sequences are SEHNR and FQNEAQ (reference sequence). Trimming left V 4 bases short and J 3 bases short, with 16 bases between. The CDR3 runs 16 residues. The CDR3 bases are TGTGCCAGCAGCTGGACCCTACTAGCTCACTACAATGAGCAGTTCTTC. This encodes CASSWTLLAHYNEQFF.